Each of the 26 T cell receptor beta chains below was sequenced from the same sample in a study of OX40 agonist ivuxolimab in advanced cancers. Data came from immunoSEQ multiplex PCR; TCRdb stores just in-frame clones and leaves some out. Here the sample spans some 46,000 clones, approximately 80% being singletons. Source: CD4+ or CD8+ T cells sorted from blood, taken in a trial of the OX40 agonist ivuxolimab. All receptors come from an adult with an advanced solid tumor such as melanoma, head and neck, liver or kidney cancer.

The rearrangement uses TRBV2 and TRBJ2-5; either TRBD1 or TRBD2 may supply D (5 bases each). The ends were cut back, 6 bases at V and 5 bases at J, with 16 bases in the middle. CDR3 length: 14 amino acids. CDR1 and CDR2 from the germline V gene are SNHLY and FYNNEI. Here the CDR3 reads CASSANRGVETQYF. DNA of the CDR3: TGTGCCAGCAGCGCTAACCGGGGCGTTGAGACCCAGTACTTC.

V is TRBV28 and J is TRBJ2-2; TRBD2 aligns across 11 bases. Trimming removed 5 bases from V and 6 bases from J; junction bases left unmatched: 5. The length of the CDR3 is 15 residues. Germline V gene sequence: CDR1 MDHEN, CDR2 SYDVKM. CDR3 amino acids: CASSPGTSGAGELFF. CDR3 in DNA: TGTGCCAGCAGTCCGGGGACTAGCGGCGCCGGGGAGCTGTTTTTT.

The V gene is TRBV4-3, the J gene TRBJ2-7; 8 positions match TRBD1. This CDR3 has 18 residues. Germline V gene sequence: CDR1 LGHNA, CDR2 YSLEER. V shed 0 bases, J shed 3 bases, and the junction held 13 bases outside the gene matches. The CDR3 DNA reads TGCGCCAGCAGCCAAGATGGATTCCGGGACAGGCCCTTCTACGAGCAGTACTTC. Translating it yields CASSQDGFRDRPFYEQYF.

This clone was found a few times. The V and J genes are TRBV7-9 and TRBJ1-5; D gene ambiguous. This CDR3 comprises 12 residues. V lost 5 bases and J lost 7, with 9 bases in between. From germline, CDR1 is SEHNR and CDR2 FQNEAQ (reference sequence). The CDR3 DNA reads as TGTGCCAGCAGCCCCGTCTTGCAGCCCCAGCATTTT. Its protein product is CASSPVLQPQHF.

The chain combines TRBV5-1 with TRBJ2-7, with 7 bases aligning to TRBD1. This CDR3 contains 14 residues. The V gene's germline CDR1 is SGHRS and CDR2 YFSETQ. V lost 4 bases, J lost 2 bases, and 6 bases stayed unmatched. The CDR3 coding sequence is TGCGCCAGCAGCAAGACCGGGACAGCCTACGAGCAGTACTTC. It encodes CASSKTGTAYEQYF.

The gene calls are TRBV9 and TRBJ2-7; 8 bases map to TRBD2. The CDR3 runs to 16 residues. The germline V gene has CDR1 SGDLS and CDR2 YYNGEE. Trimming at V came to 0 bases and at J to 4 bases, leaving 9 bases not matched to a gene. The CDR3 DNA reads as TGTGCCAGCAGCGTAGGGCCCGGGACTAGGGGTTACGAGCAGTACTTC. This encodes CASSVGPGTRGYEQYF.

The chain is built from TRBV18 and TRBJ2-7; 7 nucleotides align to TRBD2. CDR3 size: 15 residues. Germline V gene data show CDR1 as KGHSH and CDR2 as LQKENI. Trimming took 1 base from V and 4 from J; bases not matched to a gene: 7. CDR3 sequence: CASSPLAGDGYEQYF. In DNA, the CDR3 is TGTGCCAGCTCACCACTGGCGGGAGATGGTTACGAGCAGTACTTC.

About this clone: The germline gene is not matched at one end of the junction; a read error may be the cause. J is TRBJ1-2 and V is TRBV25-1; D not certain. CDR1 is MGHDK and CDR2 is SYGVNS in the germline V gene. CDR3 length: 13 amino acids. CDR3 residues: CASSGGLSYGYIF. The CDR3 DNA is TGTGCCAGCAGTGGTGGATTATCCTATGGCTACATCTTC.

The chain has TRBV6-1 and TRBJ2-2; 14 positions agree with TRBD2. The V gene end was trimmed by 6 bases and the J gene end by 10 bases; junction bases not matched to a gene: 4. The CDR3 covers 14 residues. Per the germline V gene, CDR1 is MNHNS and CDR2 is SASEGT. CDR3 residues: CASSRLAGGAELFF. The CDR3, as DNA: TGTGCCAGCAGCCGACTAGCGGGAGGGGCGGAGCTGTTTTTT.

The V gene is TRBV28, the J gene TRBJ1-5; TRBD1 matches at 7 bases. V lost 8 bases to trimming and J lost 4 bases; unmatched junction nucleotides: 8. Looked up from germline, CDR1 is MDHEN and CDR2 is SYDVKM. The CDR3 is made up of 14 amino acids. The CDR3 DNA is TGTGCCAGCGCTAACAGGGGACCAAATCAGCCCCAGCATTTT. Protein: CASANRGPNQPQHF. The variable domain in full, with the rest retrieved from reference TRBV28 and TRBJ1-5, is DVKVTQSSRYLVKRTGEKVFLECVQDMDHENMFWYRQDPGLGLRLIYFSYDVKMKEKGDIPEGYSVSREKKERFSLILESASTNQTSMYLCASANRGPNQPQHFGDGTRLSIL.

The V call is TRBV11-3, the J call TRBJ2-7; D is ambiguous. The CDR3 runs 14 residues. Trimming removed 0 bases at V and 3 bases at J, with 9 bases between. In germline, CDR1 is SGHNT, CDR2 YENEEA. CDR3 nucleotides: TGTGCCAGCAGCTTAGATAAGGCGATCTACGAGCAGTACTTC. It translates to CASSLDKAIYEQYF.

The CDR3 DNA sequence: TGCGCCAGCAGCTCGGAAAAGGCCCGGGACGACTTAGAGACCCAGTACTTC. Translation gives CASSSEKARDDLETQYF. The chain couples TRBV5-1 to TRBJ2-5; the D call may be TRBD1 or TRBD2 (5 bases each). Trimming shortened V by 3 bases and J by 4 bases, and 22 bases separated the two germline ends. The CDR3 contains 17 residues. In germline, CDR1 is SGHRS, CDR2 YFSETQ.

The chain is built from TRBV5-6 and TRBJ2-3, with 11 bases lining up with TRBD1. This CDR3 is built from 16 residues. In germline, CDR1 is SGHDT, CDR2 YYEEEE. Germline trimming cut 1 base from V and 2 bases from J; bases unmatched to any gene: 3. CDR3 in amino acids: CASSLRTGGFTDTQYF. In DNA form, the CDR3 reads TGTGCCAGCAGCTTGCGGACAGGGGGCTTCACAGATACGCAGTATTTT.

The chain recombines TRBV7-9 with TRBJ2-4; D perhaps matches TRBD2 (5 bases). Trimming pared 1 base from V and 9 bases from J, leaving 22 bases between. Germline lookup yields CDR1 SEHNR and CDR2 FQNEAQ (reference sequence). The CDR3 length is 17 residues. The CDR3 loop reads CASSLDKGTRGWGIQYF. CDR3 bases: TGTGCCAGCAGCTTAGATAAAGGAACCAGAGGGTGGGGCATTCAGTACTTC.

This clone was counted between two and nine times. This chain joins TRBV19 and TRBJ1-2; D is perhaps TRBD1 (6 bases). The germline V gene has CDR1 LNHDA and CDR2 SQIVND (reference sequence). Between the trimmed V and J ends, which lost 7 bases and 5 bases, there was a span of 14 bases. The CDR3 loop spans 13 amino acids. The CDR3 region has the DNA TGTGCCAGTATTTTCCGCAGGGGATATGGCTACACCTTC. This codes for CASIFRRGYGYTF. Supplemented by reference TRBV19 and TRBJ1-2, the full variable domain reads DGGITQSPKYLFRKEGQNVTLSCEQNLNHDAMYWYRQDPGQGLRLIYYSQIVNDFQKGDIAEGYSVSREKKESFPLTVTSAQKNPTAFYLCASIFRRGYGYTFGSGTRLTVV.

The chain has TRBV11-3 and TRBJ2-1; D is unclear. CDR3 size: 14 residues. The V end was cut by 5 bases, the J end by 9 bases, with 17 bases between. In germline, CDR1 is SGHNT, CDR2 YENEEA. This chain's CDR3 is CASSPTVSGGEQFF. The CDR3 coding sequence is TGTGCCAGCAGCCCTACAGTCTCCGGCGGTGAGCAGTTCTTC.

The chain uses TRBV15 and TRBJ1-2; D is undetermined. The CDR3 runs to 13 residues. The V end was cut by 0 bases, the J end by 0 bases, with 2 bases between. Germline-derived CDR1 and CDR2 are LNHNV and YYDKDF (reference sequence). The CDR3 spells CATSREANYGYTF. Here the CDR3 DNA reads TGTGCCACCAGCAGAGAAGCTAACTATGGCTACACCTTC.

J is TRBJ2-2 and V is TRBV5-1, with TRBD1 matching 10 bases. Germline CDR1 SGHRS, CDR2 YFSETQ. Trimming removed 4 bases from V and 4 bases from J; junction bases left unmatched: 7. CDR3 length: 16 residues. CDR3 protein: CASSPKTGGGTGELFF. CDR3 DNA: TGCGCCAGCAGCCCTAAGACAGGGGGCGGCACCGGGGAGCTGTTTTTT.

This sequence joins TRBV7-9 and TRBJ1-6; no clear D gene. Germline V gene sequence: CDR1 SEHNR, CDR2 FQNEAQ (reference sequence). This CDR3 region has 13 residues. V was pared by 1 base and J by 10 bases, with 8 bases between. CDR3 in DNA: TGTGCCAGCAGCTTAGAAATCGGATCACCCCTCCACTTT. It translates to CASSLEIGSPLHF.

This clone was observed a handful of times. This chain uses TRBV2 with TRBJ2-7; 11 nucleotides align to TRBD1. The CDR3 is 13 residues long. The V gene's germline CDR1 is SNHLY and CDR2 FYNNEI. Trimming cost V 6 bases and J 6 bases; bases outside gene matches: 4. CDR3 loop: CASRAGTGGEQYF. The CDR3 DNA reads as TGTGCCAGCAGAGCCGGGACAGGGGGCGAGCAGTACTTC.

The chain employs TRBV4-1 and TRBJ2-2; 9 nucleotides agree with TRBD1. This CDR3 spans 17 amino acids. Germline V CDR1 and CDR2: MGHRA, YSYEKL. V trimming: 1 base; J trimming: 4 bases; junction bases outside the gene matches: 7. Here the CDR3 DNA reads TGCGCCAGCAGCCAAGCGGACAGGGGCTCGGGCACCGGGGAGCTGTTTTTT. This codes for CASSQADRGSGTGELFF.

CDR3 protein: CASSLGWLSGNTIYF. Here the CDR3 DNA reads TGTGCCAGCAGCTTAGGATGGTTATCAGGAAACACCATATATTTT. The chain combines TRBV7-2 with TRBJ1-3; no definite D call. From germline, CDR1 is SGHTA and CDR2 FQGNSA. The CDR3 is 15 amino acids. Trimming removed 1 base from V and 4 bases from J, with 11 bases in between.

The chain carries TRBV11-1 and TRBJ1-1; D not resolved. The germline V and J ends were trimmed by 2 bases and 4 bases, with 8 bases remaining between them. CDR1 is SGHAT and CDR2 is FQDESV in the germline V gene (reference sequence). The CDR3 totals 13 residues. CDR3 protein: CASSLQSGTEAFF. The CDR3, as DNA: TGTGCCAGCAGCTTACAGTCGGGCACTGAAGCTTTCTTT. The entire variable domain, with the rest obtained from reference TRBV11-1 and TRBJ1-1, is as follows: EAEVAQSPRYKITEKSQAVAFWCDPISGHATLYWYRQILGQGPELLVQFQDESVVDDSQLPKDRFSAERLKGVDSTLKIQPAELGDSAMYLCASSLQSGTEAFFGQGTRLTVV.

V usage is TRBV6-5 and J usage is TRBJ1-2, with TRBD1 matching over 10 bases. The V and J ends lost 0 bases and 7 bases, in that order; junction bases with no gene match: 5. The CDR3 has 15 residues. Germline assignment: CDR1 MNHEY and CDR2 SVGAGI. In nucleotides, the CDR3 is TGTGCCAGCAGTTACTCGAGGGACAGGGGTACTGGCTACACCTTC. It yields the protein CASSYSRDRGTGYTF.

The chain is built from TRBV7-8 and TRBJ2-3, with 8 bases identical to TRBD2. In germline, CDR1 is SGHVS, CDR2 FQNEAQ. This CDR3 has 17 residues. The V gene end was trimmed by 4 bases and the J gene end by 0 bases; junction bases not matched to a gene: 9. The DNA of the CDR3 is TGTGCCAGCAGCTCAACTGGACTAGCCTTAAGCACAGATACGCAGTATTTT. It yields the protein CASSSTGLALSTDTQYF.

V and J are TRBV19 and TRBJ2-6, with 9 bases identical to TRBD2. There are 18 residues in the CDR3. Germline-derived CDR1 and CDR2 are LNHDA and SQIVND (reference sequence). The trim removed 3 bases at V and 1 base at J, leaving 7 bases unmatched. This CDR3 reads CASSMRREGRSGANVLTF. As DNA, the CDR3 is TGTGCCAGTAGTATGAGGCGGGAGGGCCGGTCTGGGGCCAACGTCCTGACTTTC.